These 24 T cell receptor beta chains originate from one sample sequenced in a study of blood T cell repertoires in COVID-19. Profiling relied on immunoSEQ multiplex PCR, and the TCRdb table lists in-frame clones only, not all of them. This sample carries roughly 50,000 clones, about 91% of them seen once, and the ten largest clones take roughly 7%. Sample: peripheral blood. Every receptor here comes from a woman between 55 and 75 years old with active or convalescent COVID-19.

V usage is TRBV18 and J usage is TRBJ1-5; 9 bases align to TRBD1. CDR1 and CDR2 (germline): KGHSH, LQKENI. The CDR3 has 15 residues. With 6 bases clipped from V and 1 base from J, the junction kept 4 bases outside the gene matches. CDR3: CASSPTGGSNQPQHF. In nucleotides, the CDR3 is TGTGCCAGCTCCCCGACAGGGGGAAGCAATCAGCCCCAGCATTTT. The full variable domain, in which reference TRBV18 and TRBJ1-5 provide the parts outside the CDR3, is NAGVMQNPRHLVRRRGQEARLRCSPMKGHSHVYWYRQLPEEGLKFMVYLQKENIIDESGMPKERFSAEFPKEGPSILRIQQVVRGDSAAYFCASSPTGGSNQPQHFGDGTRLSIL.

CDR3 bases: TGTGCCTGGAGTGGGGTTTGGGAGGAGCTGTTTTTT. Protein product: CAWSGVWEELFF. The chain couples TRBV30 to TRBJ1-4, with D uncertain. The J call may not be correct, given that the DNA end is closer to TRBJ2-2. CDR3 size: 12 residues. Germline V CDR1 and CDR2: GTSNPN, SVGIG (reference sequence).

This clone was seen only once. The chain joins TRBV10-3 to TRBJ1-5, with D tentatively TRBD1 (5 bases). Germline CDR1 and CDR2: ENHRY and SYGVKD. This CDR3 spans 13 amino acids. V lost 2 bases and J 9 bases, leaving 11 bases between the germline ends. CDR3 region: CAISEAGGVPQHF. The CDR3 DNA reads as TGTGCCATCAGTGAGGCCGGGGGGGTGCCCCAGCATTTT.

The J gene is TRBJ2-1, the V gene TRBV11-3; 8 bases fit TRBD2. Looked up from germline, CDR1 is SGHNT and CDR2 is YENEEA. The length of the CDR3 is 16 residues. V was pared by 5 bases and J by 5 bases, with 11 bases of the junction left unmatched. The DNA of the CDR3 is TGTGCCAGCAGCCCAACCAGACTAGCGACCCACAATGAGCAGTTCTTC. Its protein product is CASSPTRLATHNEQFF.

The chain employs TRBV28 and TRBJ2-3; 15 nucleotides match TRBD2. Trimming at V came to 5 bases and at J to 1 base, leaving 10 bases not matched to a gene. The germline gives CDR1 MDHEN, CDR2 SYDVKM. The CDR3 has 19 amino acids. CDR3 nucleotide sequence: TGTGCCAGCAGTACTCACGGACTAGCGGGAGGGCCGGGCACAGATACGCAGTATTTT. Its translation: CASSTHGLAGGPGTDTQYF.

The V call is TRBV4-3, the J call TRBJ2-1; 12 nucleotides line up with TRBD2. Unmatched junction bases numbered 10, after V lost 3 bases and J lost 10 bases. Looked up from germline, CDR1 is LGHNA and CDR2 is YSLEER. The CDR3 sequence is 16 residues long. The CDR3 spells CASSHDWLAGGAEQFF. Here the CDR3 DNA reads TGCGCCAGCAGCCACGACTGGCTAGCGGGAGGGGCAGAGCAGTTCTTC.

Only a few counts were recorded for this clone. This chain uses TRBV5-8 with TRBJ1-5; tentative D call: TRBD1 (6 bases). The germline V gene encodes CDR1 SGHTS and CDR2 YDEGEE. CDR3 length: 16 amino acids. V gave up 0 bases and J gave up 3 bases, with 13 bases separating them. CDR3 loop: CASSLVGRGHNQPQHF. CDR3 sequence (DNA): TGTGCCAGCAGCTTGGTCGGGCGGGGGCACAATCAGCCCCAGCATTTT.

This sequence joins TRBV18 and TRBJ2-2, with a weak D call TRBD1 (5 bases). Germline loops: CDR1 KGHSH, CDR2 LQKENI. The CDR3 extends over 19 amino acids. The V end was cut by 2 bases, the J end by 1 base, with 20 bases between. DNA for the CDR3: TGTGCCAGCTCACCATCCCCAACTGGACAAACGTTGAACACCGGGGAGCTGTTTTTT. This encodes CASSPSPTGQTLNTGELFF.

The sample holds one count of this clone. V and J are TRBV10-1 and TRBJ2-2, with 15 positions matching TRBD2. The junction had 8 bases not matched to a gene; V was cut back by 4 bases and J by 2 bases. The germline V gene encodes CDR1 WNHNN and CDR2 SYGVQD (reference sequence). The CDR3 runs to 19 residues. CDR3 amino acids: CASSGSSGLAGGNTGELFF. The CDR3, as DNA: TGCGCCAGCAGTGGATCTTCGGGACTAGCGGGGGGAAACACCGGGGAGCTGTTTTTT.

The gene calls are TRBV12-3 or TRBV12-4 and TRBJ2-3; tentatively, D is TRBD2 (5 bases). Trimming left V 8 bases short and J 2 bases short, with 11 bases between. This CDR3 has 13 residues. This CDR3 reads CASSRGTTDTQYF. The CDR3, as DNA: TGTGCCAGCTCCCGGGGAACCACAGATACGCAGTATTTT.

V and J are TRBV5-6 and TRBJ1-4; D gene unclear. Germline CDR1 reads SGHDT; CDR2 reads YYEEEE. This CDR3 is 14 amino acids long. The V end lost 4 bases, the J end lost 7 bases, and 14 bases lay between the germline ends. The DNA of the CDR3 is TGTGCCAGCAGCCCGACCCCACGGGGTGAAAAACTGTTTTTT. This encodes CASSPTPRGEKLFF.

V and J are TRBV2 and TRBJ1-1; perhaps TRBD1 as D (6 bases). The CDR3 runs to 14 residues. Trimming stripped 3 bases from V and 4 bases from J, with 12 bases between. Germline-derived CDR1 and CDR2 are SNHLY and FYNNEI. The CDR3 spells CASSEGGAGTEAFF. In nucleotides, the CDR3 is TGTGCCAGCAGTGAGGGGGGGGCAGGCACTGAAGCTTTCTTT. The whole variable domain, remainder taken from reference TRBV2 and TRBJ1-1, is EPEVTQTPSHQVTQMGQEVILRCVPISNHLYFYWYRQILGQKVEFLVSFYNNEISEKSEIFDDQFSVERPDGSNFTLKIRSTKLEDSAMYFCASSEGGAGTEAFFGQGTRLTVV.

As DNA, the CDR3 is TGTGCCAGCAGCCTCCAACGACTAGCGGGTAGTAACACAGATACGCAGTATTTT. This codes for CASSLQRLAGSNTDTQYF. This chain links TRBV3-1 (or the pseudogene TRBV3-2) with TRBJ2-3; 10 bases are shared with TRBD2. The germline V gene has CDR1 LGHDT and CDR2 YNNKEL (reference sequence). V shed 4 bases, J shed 2 bases, and the junction held 12 bases outside the gene matches. This CDR3 comprises 18 residues.

This clone was seen a single time. The chain combines TRBV4-3 with TRBJ2-1; D not certain. The CDR3 has 15 amino acids. Trimming cost V 0 bases and J 6 bases, with 12 bases left between them. In germline, CDR1 is LGHNA, CDR2 YSLEER. CDR3 amino acids: CASSQDRNFPNEQFF. DNA for the CDR3: TGCGCCAGCAGCCAAGATCGAAACTTCCCCAATGAGCAGTTCTTC.

V is TRBV30 and J is TRBJ1-1; no clear D. This CDR3 comprises 16 residues. Between the trimmed V and J ends, which lost 0 bases and 0 bases, there was a span of 14 bases. Germline V CDR1 and CDR2: GTSNPN, SVGIG (reference sequence). The CDR3 sequence: CAWSVRRTPVNTEAFF. CDR3 nucleotide sequence: TGTGCCTGGAGTGTACGGCGGACTCCCGTGAACACTGAAGCTTTCTTT.

The CDR3 loop is CASSRGGGEQYF. The CDR3 DNA reads as TGTGCCAGCAGCCGCGGGGGGGGCGAGCAGTACTTC. The rearrangement uses TRBV4-2 and TRBJ2-7, with TRBD2 matching 9 bases. Germline V CDR1 and CDR2: LGHNA, YNFKEQ. Losses at the gene ends were 4 bases for V and 6 bases for J; bases not matched to a gene: 1. This CDR3 region has 12 residues.

This rearrangement joins TRBV4-3 to TRBJ2-2; D possibly corresponds to TRBD2 (5 bases). The V end lost 1 base, the J end lost 5 bases, and 17 bases lay between the germline ends. Germline CDR1 LGHNA, CDR2 YSLEER. The CDR3 runs to 17 residues. The CDR3 DNA sequence: TGCGCCAGCAGCCAAGCAGGAAGTGCGGGCGTGACCGGGGAGCTGTTTTTT. This sequence encodes CASSQAGSAGVTGELFF.

This clone was seen once. The chain recombines TRBV28 with TRBJ2-3, with TRBD2 matching 12 bases. Germline CDR1 MDHEN, CDR2 SYDVKM. This CDR3 spans 13 amino acids. With V trimmed by 8 bases and J by 10 bases, 7 bases remained unmatched. The CDR3 region is CASVGTSGSSQYF. CDR3 nucleotides: TGTGCCAGCGTCGGGACTAGCGGGTCCTCGCAGTATTTT. Full variable domain (remainder filled in from reference TRBV28 and TRBJ2-3): DVKVTQSSRYLVKRTGEKVFLECVQDMDHENMFWYRQDPGLGLRLIYFSYDVKMKEKGDIPEGYSVSREKKERFSLILESASTNQTSMYLCASVGTSGSSQYFGPGTRLTVL.

CDR3 coding DNA: TGTGCCAGCAGTTTATCGCTAGCGGGGGCCGGCGGGGAGCTGTTTTTT. Translating gives CASSLSLAGAGGELFF. The chain combines TRBV28 with TRBJ2-2; 10 bases fit TRBD2. Germline assignment: CDR1 MDHEN and CDR2 SYDVKM. V trimming: 1 base; J trimming: 7 bases; junction bases outside the gene matches: 6. There are 16 residues in the CDR3.

The CDR3 nucleotides are TGTGCCACCAGTGATGCACAGGCCGGAAAGAAAGCTGGCTACACCTTC. It codes for CATSDAQAGKKAGYTF. The chain carries TRBV24-1 and TRBJ1-2; the D gene is possibly TRBD1 (5 bases). V gave up 3 bases and J gave up 7 bases, with 20 bases separating them. Germline loops: CDR1 KGHDR, CDR2 SFDVKD. The CDR3 has 16 residues.

The chain couples TRBV18 to TRBJ2-5; D not certain. V lost 4 bases to trimming and J lost 3 bases, with 9 bases between them. The CDR3 length is 13 residues. Looked up from germline, CDR1 is KGHSH and CDR2 is LQKENI. The CDR3 DNA sequence: TGTGCCAGCTCACTCACACAGAAAGAGACCCAGTACTTC. Protein: CASSLTQKETQYF.

The V and J genes are TRBV10-3 and TRBJ2-7; 10 bases agree with TRBD1. J was trimmed by 7 bases and V by 2 bases; bases with no gene match: 11. Per germline, CDR1 ENHRY and CDR2 SYGVKD. This CDR3 region has 16 residues. The CDR3 region has the DNA TGTGCCATCAGTGAGGGGTTCGGGACAGGGGTCTCTGAGCAGTACTTC. Protein sequence: CAISEGFGTGVSEQYF.

The V and J genes are TRBV3-1 (or the pseudogene TRBV3-2) and TRBJ2-3; 14 positions match TRBD2. From germline, CDR1 is LGHDT and CDR2 YNNKEL (reference sequence). V lost 4 bases to trimming and J lost 0 bases; unmatched junction nucleotides: 3. The CDR3 consists of 17 residues. Written as DNA, the CDR3 is TGTGCCAGCAGCCTGAGGACTAGCGGGGGGAGCACAGATACGCAGTATTTT. Its translation: CASSLRTSGGSTDTQYF.

This clone occurred once. V usage is TRBV5-6 and J usage is TRBJ2-3; D uncertain. Looked up from germline, CDR1 is SGHDT and CDR2 is YYEEEE. The CDR3 has 15 amino acids. Trimming removed 0 bases at V and 2 bases at J, with 10 bases between. As DNA, the CDR3 is TGTGCCAGCAGCTTGGCTGGGCTCCCCACAGATACGCAGTATTTT. Translation gives CASSLAGLPTDTQYF.